This T cell receptor (beta chain) was recovered during a study of blood T cells in healthy people across ages. This clonotype was seen a few times. Its antigen is unknown. At least 6 million PBMCs were isolated per sample. Germline V gives CDR1 MNHEY, CDR2 SMNVEV (reference sequence). V lost 4 bases, J lost 0 bases, and 7 bases stayed unmatched. The CDR3 extends over 16 amino acids. For the second PCR, which ran for about 6 to 11 cycles, a sample-barcoded 5' primer and a J-beta primer mix were used. Researchers report that each sample yielded at least 2.5 million CDR3-containing paired-end reads. TCRdb re-derived calls from the 5' RACE reads in MiXCR, one entry per CDR3 protein. This sample has about 1 million distinct CDR3 sequences, with more than 40% found just once. Study-level results: Because donor CMV status was unknown, expanded clonotype changes were possibly confounded.

This chain connects TRBV27 to TRBJ2-3, with TRBD2 matching over 7 bases. The TCR was taken from a woman aged 55 to 70 in good health. Sequenced sample: blood. CDR3 region: CASSSIAGTSTDTQYF. The CDR3 region has the DNA TGTGCCAGCAGTTCTATAGCGGGCACTAGCACAGATACGCAGTATTTT.